The clone carrying this T cell receptor (beta chain) was seen a handful of times. This record belongs to a study of T cells after yellow fever vaccination. Each CDR3 protein gets one entry after TCRdb re-called the 5' RACE reads with MiXCR. The sample yields under 550,000 distinct CDR3 sequences, 21% seen once. The CDR3 covers 13 residues. V lost 7 bases to trimming and J lost 3 bases, with 12 bases between them. Germline V gene sequence: CDR1 MNHNY, CDR2 SVGAGI (reference sequence). The rearrangement links TRBV6-6 to TRBJ1-2, with a weak D call TRBD1 (5 bases). The sequence was obtained from a man aged 18 to 30 who received the YFV17D yellow fever vaccine. Material: PBMCs, obtained approximately 22 days after the first yellow fever vaccination. The CDR3 spells CASNPDKDYGYTF. CDR3 DNA sequence: TGTGCCAGCAACCCGGACAAAGACTATGGCTACACCTTC.